The 26 T cell receptor beta chains listed next were all sequenced from one sample in a study of T cell repertoires in cytomegalovirus infection. MiXCR was run by TCRdb on the reads, yielding one entry per CDR3 protein. Of roughly 45,000 distinct CDR3 sequences in the sample, roughly 20% were seen once. Antigens for these TCRs are unknown. Sequenced material: PBMCs, sequenced either directly or after in vitro stimulation (not recorded which). These receptor sequences come from a human donor in good health (CMV status not recorded). Some clones in this sample may be carry-over from other donors' samples.

This clonotype has just a few counts. V is TRBV3-1 and J is TRBJ1-6, with D perhaps TRBD1 (5 bases). The CDR3 spans 15 residues. Germline CDR1 LGHDT, CDR2 YNNKEL (reference sequence). V lost 4 bases, J lost 9 bases, and 16 bases lay in between. CDR3 sequence (DNA): TGTGCCAGCAGCCCCAACTCAGGGTCCGGTTCACCCCTCCACTTT. It translates to CASSPNSGSGSPLHF.

The chain couples TRBV20-1 to TRBJ2-6; no reliable D call. Trimming removed 4 bases at V and 2 bases at J, with 6 bases between. This CDR3 contains 13 residues. The germline gives CDR1 DFQATT, CDR2 SNEGSKA (reference sequence). The CDR3 DNA follows: TGCAGTGCTAAAAAGACTGGGGCCAACGTCCTGACTTTC. Its protein is CSAKKTGANVLTF.

This clonotype appeared a few times. This chain links TRBV2 with TRBJ1-4, with TRBD1 as a possible D gene (6 bases). The CDR3 length is 13 residues. The germline V gene encodes CDR1 SNHLY and CDR2 FYNNEI. Trimming took off 4 bases at V and 6 bases at J, with 9 bases between the two ends. The CDR3 reads CASSGRGDEKLFF. In nucleotides, the CDR3 is TGTGCCAGCAGTGGAAGGGGGGATGAAAAACTGTTTTTT.

This clonotype showed up just a few times. This chain joins TRBV30 and TRBJ2-3; D tentatively fits TRBD1 or TRBD2 (5 bases each). The germline V and J ends were trimmed by 2 bases and 6 bases, with 12 bases remaining between them. This CDR3 is built from 13 residues. Looked up from germline, CDR1 is GTSNPN and CDR2 is SVGIG (reference sequence). The CDR3 nucleotides are TGTGCCTGGAGTTTGGTTCGGGGCGATACGCAGTATTTT. Amino acid sequence: CAWSLVRGDTQYF.

This clonotype was observed at least ten times. The chain joins TRBV7-2 to TRBJ1-5; no firm D call. Trimming shortened V by 5 bases and J by 6 bases, and 11 bases separated the two germline ends. This CDR3 is built from 13 residues. CDR1 SGHTA and CDR2 FQGNSA come from the germline V gene. The CDR3 DNA reads TGTGCCAGCAGCACATGGGGTGTTCAGCCCCAGCATTTT. Amino acids: CASSTWGVQPQHF.

This clonotype occurred a few times. This chain connects TRBV2 to TRBJ2-1; D ambiguous. Trimming cost V 6 bases and J 7 bases, with 10 bases left between them. The CDR3 runs 12 residues. The germline V gene has CDR1 SNHLY and CDR2 FYNNEI. Here the CDR3 reads CASSLSRNEQFF. The CDR3 nucleotides are TGTGCCAGCAGCCTAAGCAGAAATGAGCAGTTCTTC.

This clonotype has at least ten counts. The genes are TRBV6-1 and TRBJ2-3; D gene uncertain. There are 12 residues in the CDR3. Trimming took off 10 bases at V and 0 bases at J, with 8 bases between the two ends. Germline V CDR1 and CDR2: MNHNS, SASEGT. CDR3 amino acids: CATPDSTDTQYF. In nucleotides, the CDR3 is TGTGCCACTCCGGACAGCACAGATACGCAGTATTTT.

In its sample, this clonotype was seen many times. V is TRBV2 and J is TRBJ1-1; D is uncertain. The CDR3 spans 15 residues. From germline, CDR1 is SNHLY and CDR2 FYNNEI. The V end lost 1 base, the J end lost 0 bases, and 9 bases lay between the germline ends. The CDR3 region is CASSEGGPMNTEAFF. DNA for the CDR3: TGTGCCAGCAGTGAAGGGGGTCCTATGAACACTGAAGCTTTCTTT.

This clonotype was recorded many times. The chain couples TRBV12-3 or TRBV12-4 to TRBJ1-4; 7 nucleotides agree with TRBD1. Germline trimming cut 2 bases from V and 6 bases from J; bases unmatched to any gene: 6. The CDR3 covers 15 residues. The CDR3 loop is CASSLRQGGDEKLFF. The CDR3 coding sequence is TGTGCCAGCAGTTTACGGCAGGGGGGAGATGAAAAACTGTTTTTT.

This clonotype has just a few counts. V gene TRBV12-3 or TRBV12-4 combines with J gene TRBJ1-2, with TRBD1 as a possible D gene (6 bases). V was cut by 6 bases and J by 8 bases, with 13 bases left in between. The CDR3 is 12 residues long. CDR3: CASRRGGSGYTF. The CDR3 nucleotides are TGTGCCAGCAGGAGAGGGGGAAGCGGCTACACCTTC.

V gene TRBV7-2 combines with J gene TRBJ2-3; D ambiguous. In germline, CDR1 is SGHTA, CDR2 FQGNSA. Trimming stripped 4 bases from V and 4 bases from J, with 9 bases between. The CDR3 is 13 amino acids. CDR3 in amino acids: CASSSDGADTQYF. CDR3 in DNA: TGTGCCAGCAGCTCCGATGGCGCAGATACGCAGTATTTT.

The chain recombines TRBV29-1 with TRBJ2-7, with D hard to call. The CDR3 is 14 amino acids. The V end was cut by 4 bases, the J end by 7 bases, with 20 bases between. Germline lookup yields CDR1 SQVTM and CDR2 ANQGSEA. The CDR3, as DNA: TGCAGCGTTGCTCGGTCGCGAAGGTTGGGTGAGCAGTACTTC. This translates into CSVARSRRLGEQYF.

Many counts were recorded for this clonotype. This chain links TRBV14 with TRBJ2-7; TRBD1 might be the D (5 bases). Trimming pared 3 bases from V and 8 bases from J, leaving 17 bases between. Germline V gene sequence: CDR1 SGHDN, CDR2 FVKESK. The CDR3 sequence is 14 residues long. The CDR3 DNA follows: TGTGCCAGCAGCCACAAGGGGCAATTGGGAAAGCAGTACTTC. Its protein product is CASSHKGQLGKQYF.

The CDR3 DNA follows: TGTGCCAGCAGCCCGGGCACAGTCGGGTTCGAAGCTTTCTTT. Translated: CASSPGTVGFEAFF. The J gene is TRBJ1-1, the V gene TRBV7-9; the D is unclear. Per the germline V gene, CDR1 is SEHNR and CDR2 is FQNEAQ (reference sequence). CDR3 size: 14 residues. Trimming removed 5 bases at V and 8 bases at J, with 18 bases between.

In its sample, this clonotype was seen many times. This chain connects TRBV11-2 to TRBJ2-1, with 9 nucleotides matching TRBD2. The CDR3 contains 17 residues. Germline CDR1 SGHAT, CDR2 FQNNGV. V lost 4 bases to trimming and J lost 2 bases; unmatched junction nucleotides: 9. The CDR3 DNA sequence: TGTGCCAGCAGCTCCTTTCATACTAGCGGGCCCTACAATGAGCAGTTCTTC. It encodes CASSSFHTSGPYNEQFF.

This clonotype was counted at least ten times. The chain links TRBV12-3 or TRBV12-4 to TRBJ2-7, with 8 positions matching TRBD2. The CDR3 runs 15 residues. V was pared by 4 bases and J by 5 bases, with 10 bases of the junction left unmatched. CDR3 loop: CASSSQSGGNHEQYF. CDR3 nucleotide sequence: TGTGCCAGCAGTTCTCAATCGGGAGGGAACCACGAGCAGTACTTC.

This clonotype has ten or more counts. The rearrangement links TRBV20-1 to TRBJ2-1; D ambiguous. Germline values: CDR1 DFQATT, CDR2 SNEGSKA (reference sequence). The CDR3 length is 11 residues. V lost 5 bases and J 6 bases, leaving 8 bases between the germline ends. The CDR3 DNA is TGCAGTGCTGGGCGCGGCAATGAGCAGTTCTTC. Protein: CSAGRGNEQFF.

This clonotype was seen a handful of times. This chain links TRBV5-1 with TRBJ2-5, with D perhaps TRBD1 (6 bases). Germline CDR1 reads SGHRS; CDR2 reads YFSETQ. Trimming took off 3 bases at V and 9 bases at J, with 18 bases between the two ends. This CDR3 has 14 amino acids. The CDR3 protein is CASSSRGPEGAQYF. CDR3 bases: TGCGCCAGCAGCTCGCGAGGTCCCGAGGGGGCCCAGTACTTC.

The table lists this clonotype with a few counts. The chain is built from TRBV20-1 and TRBJ2-7; TRBD1 agrees at 12 bases. Trimming took 7 bases from V and 3 from J; bases not matched to a gene: 19. CDR1 is DFQATT, CDR2 SNEGSKA, per germline (reference sequence). This CDR3 is 18 amino acids long. CDR3 loop: CSVIPAHPGQGALYEQYF. CDR3 nucleotide sequence: TGCAGTGTAATCCCCGCTCATCCGGGACAGGGGGCTCTCTACGAGCAGTACTTC.

The chain employs TRBV11-2 and TRBJ2-5, with D tentatively TRBD1 or TRBD2 (6 bases each). This CDR3 comprises 15 residues. Germline CDR1 and CDR2: SGHAT and FQNNGV. Trimming took 5 bases from V and 7 from J, leaving 20 bases between them. The CDR3 is CASSLFPGETGTQYF. In nucleotides, the CDR3 is TGTGCCAGCAGCCTGTTTCCGGGGGAGACAGGGACCCAGTACTTC.

This clonotype was seen at least ten times. The DNA of the CDR3 is TGTGCCAGCAGCCAATGGACAGGGGGTAATTCACCCCTCCACTTT. Its protein is CASSQWTGGNSPLHF. V usage is TRBV12-3 or TRBV12-4 and J usage is TRBJ1-6; 10 nucleotides match TRBD1. The CDR3 runs 15 residues. The ends lost 6 bases at V and 6 bases at J; junction bases unmatched: 5.

The rearrangement joins TRBV30 to TRBJ1-1; D ambiguous. The CDR3 is 13 amino acids. Trimming cost V 2 bases and J 1 base, with 8 bases left between them. Germline-derived CDR1 and CDR2 are GTSNPN and SVGIG (reference sequence). CDR3 residues: CAWSRYGNTEAFF. The CDR3 DNA sequence: TGTGCCTGGAGTCGATACGGGAACACTGAAGCTTTCTTT.

The table lists this clonotype with many counts. The rearrangement uses TRBV4-1 and TRBJ2-1; 12 nucleotides agree with TRBD2. The V and J ends lost 4 bases and 10 bases, in that order; junction bases with no gene match: 11. Per the germline V gene, CDR1 is MGHRA and CDR2 is YSYEKL. This CDR3 is 16 amino acids long. The CDR3 DNA is TGCGCCAGCAGCCCAAGCGACCCTAGCGGGGGGGTAGAGCAGTTCTTC. Residues: CASSPSDPSGGVEQFF.

The CDR3 is CASNLGLAEETQYF. The CDR3 nucleotides read TGTGCCAGCAACCTGGGACTAGCGGAAGAGACCCAGTACTTC. V gene TRBV6-5 combines with J gene TRBJ2-5; 11 positions match TRBD2. CDR3 length equals 14 residues. Germline V gene sequence: CDR1 MNHEY, CDR2 SVGAGI. J was trimmed by 3 bases and V by 7 bases; bases with no gene match: 4.

The chain recombines TRBV19 with TRBJ1-2; D perhaps matches TRBD1 (6 bases). This CDR3 contains 13 residues. V lost 5 bases and J 4 bases, leaving 11 bases between the germline ends. From germline, CDR1 is LNHDA and CDR2 SQIVND (reference sequence). CDR3 sequence (DNA): TGTGCCAGTAGTGTACAGGGAGGCTATGGCTACACCTTC. It is translated as CASSVQGGYGYTF.

This clonotype was seen repeatedly, ten times or more. The chain combines TRBV7-9 with TRBJ1-4, with unresolved D. CDR3 length equals 16 residues. CDR1 and CDR2 (germline): SEHNR, FQNEAQ (reference sequence). V was pared by 3 bases and J by 0 bases, with 11 bases between. DNA for the CDR3: TGTGCCAGCAGCTTTTCCCCCACTGCAACTAATGAAAAACTGTTTTTT. It is translated as CASSFSPTATNEKLFF.